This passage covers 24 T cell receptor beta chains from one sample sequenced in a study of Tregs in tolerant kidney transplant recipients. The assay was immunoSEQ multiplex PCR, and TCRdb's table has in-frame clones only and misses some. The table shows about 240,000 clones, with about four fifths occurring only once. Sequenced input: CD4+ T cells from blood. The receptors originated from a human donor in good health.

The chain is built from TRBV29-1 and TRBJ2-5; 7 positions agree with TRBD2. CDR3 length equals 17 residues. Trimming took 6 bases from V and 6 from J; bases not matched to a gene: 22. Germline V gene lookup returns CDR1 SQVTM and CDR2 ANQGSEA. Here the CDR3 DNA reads TGCAGCGTCCCCCCCGGGCCGGGAGGCCGAAGGTGGAAGACCCAGTACTTC. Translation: CSVPPGPGGRRWKTQYF.

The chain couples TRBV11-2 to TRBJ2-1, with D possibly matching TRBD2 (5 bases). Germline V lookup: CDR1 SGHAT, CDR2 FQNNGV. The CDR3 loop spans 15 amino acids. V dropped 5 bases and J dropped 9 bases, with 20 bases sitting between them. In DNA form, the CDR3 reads TGTGCCAGCAGCGACGGACTTAGAGCCGTGGGTGAGCAGTTCTTC. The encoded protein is CASSDGLRAVGEQFF.

The CDR3 sequence is CASTSFSSYGYTF. The CDR3 DNA reads as TGTGCCAGCACCTCGTTCTCCTCCTATGGCTACACCTTC. This chain links TRBV6-5 with TRBJ1-2; D gene ambiguous. The germline V and J ends were trimmed by 7 bases and 4 bases, with 13 bases remaining between them. CDR1 and CDR2 (germline): MNHEY, SVGAGI. The CDR3 runs 13 residues.

DNA of the CDR3: TGTGCCAGCAGCCAGGACAGGGGCAAGCCAAATGAGCAGTTCTTC. It translates to CASSQDRGKPNEQFF. The chain joins TRBV6-5 to TRBJ2-1, with TRBD1 matching 9 bases. CDR1 is MNHEY, CDR2 SVGAGI, per germline. V trimming: 6 bases; J trimming: 7 bases; junction bases outside the gene matches: 10. CDR3 length: 15 amino acids.

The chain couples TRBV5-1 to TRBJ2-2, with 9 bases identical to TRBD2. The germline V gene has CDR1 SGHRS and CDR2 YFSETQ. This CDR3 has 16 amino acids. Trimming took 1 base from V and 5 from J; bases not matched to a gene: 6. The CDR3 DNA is TGCGCCAGCAGCTTGTTCACTAGCGGGCAGACCGGGGAGCTGTTTTTT. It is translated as CASSLFTSGQTGELFF. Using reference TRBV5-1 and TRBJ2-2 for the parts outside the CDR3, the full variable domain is KAGVTQTPRYLIKTRGQQVTLSCSPISGHRSVSWYQQTPGQGLQFLFEYFSETQRNKGNFPGRFSGRQFSNSRSEMNVSTLELGDSALYLCASSLFTSGQTGELFFGEGSRLTVL.

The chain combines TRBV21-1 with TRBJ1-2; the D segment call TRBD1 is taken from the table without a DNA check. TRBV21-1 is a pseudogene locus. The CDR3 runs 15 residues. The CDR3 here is CASSGIHRGINGYTF. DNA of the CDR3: TGTGCCAGCAGCGGAATTCACAGGGGGATAAATGGCTACACCTTC.

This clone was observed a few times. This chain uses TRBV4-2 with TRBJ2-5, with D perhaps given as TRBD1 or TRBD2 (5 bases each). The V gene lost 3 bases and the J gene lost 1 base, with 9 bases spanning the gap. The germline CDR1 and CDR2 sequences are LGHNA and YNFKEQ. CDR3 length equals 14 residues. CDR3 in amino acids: CASSQGPTQETQYF. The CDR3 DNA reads TGTGCCAGCAGCCAGGGACCTACCCAAGAGACCCAGTACTTC.

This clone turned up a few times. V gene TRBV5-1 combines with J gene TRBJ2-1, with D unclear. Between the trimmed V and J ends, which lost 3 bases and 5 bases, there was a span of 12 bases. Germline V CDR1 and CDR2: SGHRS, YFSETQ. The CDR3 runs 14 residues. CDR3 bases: TGCGCCAGCAGCTCGGCCCCTCCTAACAATGAGCAGTTCTTC. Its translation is CASSSAPPNNEQFF.

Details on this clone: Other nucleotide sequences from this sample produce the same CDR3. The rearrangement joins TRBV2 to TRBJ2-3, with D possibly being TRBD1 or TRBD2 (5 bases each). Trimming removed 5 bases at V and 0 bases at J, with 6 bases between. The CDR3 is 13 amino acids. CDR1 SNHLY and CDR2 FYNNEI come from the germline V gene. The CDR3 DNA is TGTGCCAGCAGTTGGGACAGCACAGATACGCAGTATTTT. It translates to CASSWDSTDTQYF.

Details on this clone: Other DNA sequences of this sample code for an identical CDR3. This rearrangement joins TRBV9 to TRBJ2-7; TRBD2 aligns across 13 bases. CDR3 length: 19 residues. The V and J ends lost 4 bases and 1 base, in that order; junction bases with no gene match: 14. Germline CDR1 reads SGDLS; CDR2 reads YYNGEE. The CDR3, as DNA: TGTGCCAGCAGCCCGGGGCGACTAGCGGGAGGTAGGCCTTCCTACGAGCAGTACTTC. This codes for CASSPGRLAGGRPSYEQYF.

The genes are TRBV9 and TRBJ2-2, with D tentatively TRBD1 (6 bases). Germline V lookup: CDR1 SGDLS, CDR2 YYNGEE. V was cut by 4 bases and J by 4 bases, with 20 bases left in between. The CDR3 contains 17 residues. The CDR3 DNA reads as TGTGCCAGCAGCCTCAGGGGTGCCAGGGCGGGCACCGGGGAGCTGTTTTTT. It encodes CASSLRGARAGTGELFF.

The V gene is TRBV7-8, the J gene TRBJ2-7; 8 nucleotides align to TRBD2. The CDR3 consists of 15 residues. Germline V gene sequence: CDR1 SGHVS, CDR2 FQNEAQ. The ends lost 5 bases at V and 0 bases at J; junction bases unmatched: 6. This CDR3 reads CASSLRLATSYEQYF. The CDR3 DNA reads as TGTGCCAGCAGCCTCCGACTAGCGACCTCCTACGAGCAGTACTTC. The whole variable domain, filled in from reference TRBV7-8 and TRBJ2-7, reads GAGVSQSPRYKVAKRGQDVALRCDPISGHVSLFWYQQALGQGPEFLTYFQNEAQLDKSGLPSDRFFAERPEGSVSTLKIQRTQQEDSAVYLCASSLRLATSYEQYFGPGTRLTVT.

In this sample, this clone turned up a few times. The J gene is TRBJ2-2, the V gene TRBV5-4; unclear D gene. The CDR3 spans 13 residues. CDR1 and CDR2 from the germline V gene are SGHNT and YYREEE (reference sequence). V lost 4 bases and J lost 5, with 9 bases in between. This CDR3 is CASSVDRTGELFF. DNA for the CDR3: TGTGCCAGCAGCGTTGATCGGACCGGGGAGCTGTTTTTT. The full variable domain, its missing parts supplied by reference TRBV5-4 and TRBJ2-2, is ETGVTQSPTHLIKTRGQQVTLRCSSQSGHNTVSWYQQALGQGPQFIFQYYREEENGRGNFPPRFSGLQFPNYSSELNVNALELDDSALYLCASSVDRTGELFFGEGSRLTVL.

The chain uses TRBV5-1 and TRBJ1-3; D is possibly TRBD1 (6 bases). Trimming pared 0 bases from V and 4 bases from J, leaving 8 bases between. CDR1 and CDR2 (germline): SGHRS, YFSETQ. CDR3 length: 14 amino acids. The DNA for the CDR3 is TGCGCCAGCAGCTTGGGGACAGAAGGAAACACCATATATTTT. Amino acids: CASSLGTEGNTIYF.

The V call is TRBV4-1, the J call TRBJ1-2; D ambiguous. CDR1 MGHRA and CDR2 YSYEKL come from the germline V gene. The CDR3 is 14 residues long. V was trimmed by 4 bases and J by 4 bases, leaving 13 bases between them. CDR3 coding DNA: TGCGCCAGCAGCCCCCGCGTTGCTATCTATGGCTACACCTTC. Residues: CASSPRVAIYGYTF.

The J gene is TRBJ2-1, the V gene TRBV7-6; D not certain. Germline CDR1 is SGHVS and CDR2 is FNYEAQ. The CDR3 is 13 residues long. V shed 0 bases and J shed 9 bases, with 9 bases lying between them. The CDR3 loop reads CASSLAAVTEQFF. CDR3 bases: TGTGCCAGCAGCTTAGCGGCGGTGACTGAGCAGTTCTTC.

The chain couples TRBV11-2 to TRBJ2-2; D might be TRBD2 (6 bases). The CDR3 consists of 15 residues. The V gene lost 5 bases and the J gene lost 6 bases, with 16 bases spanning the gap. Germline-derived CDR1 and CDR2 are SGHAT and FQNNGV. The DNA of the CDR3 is TGTGCCAGCAGCCCCCGACTAGTGAGGGCCGGGGAGCTGTTTTTT. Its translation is CASSPRLVRAGELFF.

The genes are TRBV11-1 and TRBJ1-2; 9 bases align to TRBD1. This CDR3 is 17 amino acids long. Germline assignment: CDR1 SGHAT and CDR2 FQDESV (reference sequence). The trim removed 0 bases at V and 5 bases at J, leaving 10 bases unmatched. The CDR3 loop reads CASSLAPPGQGRYGYTF. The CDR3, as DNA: TGTGCCAGCAGCTTAGCCCCACCGGGACAGGGTCGGTATGGCTACACCTTC.

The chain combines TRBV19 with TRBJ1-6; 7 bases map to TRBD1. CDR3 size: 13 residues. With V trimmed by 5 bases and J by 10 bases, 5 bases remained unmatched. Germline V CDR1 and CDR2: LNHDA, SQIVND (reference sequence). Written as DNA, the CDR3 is TGTGCCAGTAGTGGGGACAGAGGCTCACCCCTCCACTTT. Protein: CASSGDRGSPLHF.

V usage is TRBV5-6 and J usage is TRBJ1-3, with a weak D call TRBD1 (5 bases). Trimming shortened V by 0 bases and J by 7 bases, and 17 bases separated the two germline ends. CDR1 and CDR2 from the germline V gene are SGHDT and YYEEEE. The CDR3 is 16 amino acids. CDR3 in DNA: TGTGCCAGCAGCTTGGCCGGGACGTCCTGGGGGAACACCATATATTTT. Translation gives CASSLAGTSWGNTIYF.

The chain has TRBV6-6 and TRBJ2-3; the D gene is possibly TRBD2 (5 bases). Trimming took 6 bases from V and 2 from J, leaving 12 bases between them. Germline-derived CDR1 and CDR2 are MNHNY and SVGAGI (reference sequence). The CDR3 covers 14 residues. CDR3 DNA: TGTGCCAGCAGCCCCTACCGGGACACAGATACGCAGTATTTT. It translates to CASSPYRDTDTQYF.

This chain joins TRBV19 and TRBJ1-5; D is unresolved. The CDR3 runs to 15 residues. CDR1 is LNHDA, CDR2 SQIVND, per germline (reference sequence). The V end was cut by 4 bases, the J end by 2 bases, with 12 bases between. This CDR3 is CASSTTRVGNQPQHF. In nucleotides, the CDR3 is TGTGCCAGTAGTACGACAAGGGTAGGCAATCAGCCCCAGCATTTT.

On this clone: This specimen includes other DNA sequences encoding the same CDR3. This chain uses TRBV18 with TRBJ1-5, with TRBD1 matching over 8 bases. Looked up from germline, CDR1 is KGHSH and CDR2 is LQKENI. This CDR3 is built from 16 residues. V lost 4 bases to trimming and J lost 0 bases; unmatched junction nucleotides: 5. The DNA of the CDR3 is TGTGCCAGCTCACTGGGACAGGTCGATAGCAATCAGCCCCAGCATTTT. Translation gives CASSLGQVDSNQPQHF.

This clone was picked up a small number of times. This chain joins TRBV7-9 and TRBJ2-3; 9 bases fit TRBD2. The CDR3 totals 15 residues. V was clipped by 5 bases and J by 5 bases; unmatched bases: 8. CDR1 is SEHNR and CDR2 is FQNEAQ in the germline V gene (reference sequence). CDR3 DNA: TGTGCCAGCAGCAGAAGCGGGGGGCCGGGAGATACGCAGTATTTT. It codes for CASSRSGGPGDTQYF.